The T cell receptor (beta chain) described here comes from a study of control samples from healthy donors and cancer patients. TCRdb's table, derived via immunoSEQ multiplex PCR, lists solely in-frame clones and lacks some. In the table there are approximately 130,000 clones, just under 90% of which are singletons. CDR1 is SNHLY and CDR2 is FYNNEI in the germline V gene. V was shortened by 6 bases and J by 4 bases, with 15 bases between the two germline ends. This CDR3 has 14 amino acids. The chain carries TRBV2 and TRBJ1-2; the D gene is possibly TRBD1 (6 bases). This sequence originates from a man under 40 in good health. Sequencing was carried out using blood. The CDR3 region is CASRGQVGGYGYTF. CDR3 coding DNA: TGTGCCAGCAGGGGACAAGTGGGGGGCTATGGCTACACCTTC.